These 30 T cell receptor beta chains were all obtained from the same sample, sequenced in a study of OX40 agonist ivuxolimab in advanced cancers. Produced via immunoSEQ multiplex PCR; TCRdb's table is partial and in-frame only. Altogether around 92,000 clones are present, 94% being singletons, with the ten largest covering 0.15% to 0.2%. The material was CD4+ or CD8+ T cells sorted from blood, obtained in a trial of the OX40 agonist ivuxolimab. These TCRs come from an adult with an advanced solid tumor such as melanoma, head and neck, liver or kidney cancer.

The chain recombines TRBV5-6 with TRBJ1-2; D might be TRBD1 (5 bases). Germline assignment: CDR1 SGHDT and CDR2 YYEEEE. V lost 4 bases, J lost 4 bases, and 8 bases lay in between. The length of the CDR3 is 12 residues. The CDR3 region has the DNA TGTGCCAGCAGCGCAGGGCCCTATGGCTACACCTTC. It yields the protein CASSAGPYGYTF.

The chain recombines TRBV5-1 with TRBJ2-1, with 8 positions matching TRBD2. V lost 7 bases and J lost 3; bases outside the gene matches: 18. There are 18 residues in the CDR3. Germline V gene data show CDR1 as SGHRS and CDR2 as YFSETQ. As DNA, the CDR3 is TGCGCCAGCGTTAACGGGCTAGCGGGTCTTTCGGGCTACAATGAGCAGTTCTTC. Protein sequence: CASVNGLAGLSGYNEQFF.

The genes are TRBV19 and TRBJ1-1; D is ambiguous. V was clipped by 3 bases and J by 4 bases, with 9 bases between them. The V gene's germline CDR1 is LNHDA and CDR2 SQIVND (reference sequence). CDR3 length: 13 residues. CDR3 sequence reads: CASSIRRRTEAFF. As DNA, the CDR3 is TGTGCCAGTAGTATCCGCCGTCGCACTGAAGCTTTCTTT.

The gene calls are TRBV19 and TRBJ2-2; 7 positions agree with TRBD2. The CDR3 extends over 15 amino acids. In germline, CDR1 is LNHDA, CDR2 SQIVND (reference sequence). V trimming: 7 bases; J trimming: 3 bases; junction bases outside the gene matches: 8. The chain's CDR3 is CASNNWREHTGELFF. The CDR3 coding sequence is TGTGCCAGTAACAACTGGCGGGAGCACACCGGGGAGCTGTTTTTT.

The chain has TRBV30 and TRBJ1-1; no definite D call. Germline loops: CDR1 GTSNPN, CDR2 SVGIG (reference sequence). V was clipped by 2 bases and J by 5 bases, with 27 bases between them. The CDR3 runs to 18 residues. The CDR3 reads CAWSKSRGKGRGYTEAFF. CDR3 DNA sequence: TGTGCCTGGAGTAAGTCCCGGGGAAAGGGTCGGGGTTATACTGAAGCTTTCTTT.

The V and J genes are TRBV4-2 and TRBJ2-1, with D perhaps TRBD2 (5 bases). V was cut by 1 base and J by 15 bases, with 19 bases left in between. CDR1 and CDR2 from the germline V gene are LGHNA and YNFKEQ. This CDR3 comprises 14 residues. CDR3 in amino acids: CASSQGDLRAKRFF. Written as DNA, the CDR3 is TGTGCCAGCAGCCAAGGAGATTTGCGGGCAAAGCGGTTCTTC.

This rearrangement joins TRBV18 to TRBJ1-4; 7 bases line up with TRBD1. Germline-derived CDR1 and CDR2 are KGHSH and LQKENI. Trimming took 2 bases from V and 8 from J; bases not matched to a gene: 11. The CDR3 loop spans 16 amino acids. CDR3: CASSPALQGFWEKLFF. CDR3 bases: TGTGCCAGCTCACCAGCACTACAGGGGTTTTGGGAAAAACTGTTTTTT.

The genes are TRBV4-3 and TRBJ1-1; possibly TRBD1 for D (5 bases). The CDR3 extends over 14 amino acids. V gave up 5 bases and J gave up 4 bases, with 14 bases separating them. Per germline, CDR1 LGHNA and CDR2 YSLEER. The CDR3: CASSTETGGTEAFF. The CDR3 DNA follows: TGCGCCAGCAGCACTGAAACGGGGGGCACTGAAGCTTTCTTT.

This sequence joins TRBV6-6 and TRBJ2-7, with 9 bases identical to TRBD1. CDR1 and CDR2 (germline): MNHNY, SVGAGI (reference sequence). V was pared by 5 bases and J by 3 bases, with 5 bases of the junction left unmatched. CDR3 size: 14 residues. CDR3 sequence (DNA): TGTGCCAGCAGTGTAGGACAGGGGAACTACGAGCAGTACTTC. This encodes CASSVGQGNYEQYF.

The genes are TRBV5-6 and TRBJ2-2; 10 bases fit TRBD1. The CDR3 spans 16 residues. V lost 4 bases, J lost 6 bases, and 9 bases stayed unmatched. Germline CDR1 and CDR2: SGHDT and YYEEEE. The CDR3 DNA reads TGTGCCAGCAGCCAAGACAGGGGGCATCGTGCCGGGGAGCTGTTTTTT. This encodes CASSQDRGHRAGELFF. Filled out from reference TRBV5-6 and TRBJ2-2, the complete variable domain reads DAGVTQSPTHLIKTRGQQVTLRCSPKSGHDTVSWYQQALGQGPQFIFQYYEEEERQRGNFPDRFSGHQFPNYSSELNVNALLLGDSALYLCASSQDRGHRAGELFFGEGSRLTVL.

V gene TRBV4-1 combines with J gene TRBJ1-5; D possibly corresponds to TRBD1 (5 bases). Germline V gives CDR1 MGHRA, CDR2 YSYEKL. Trimming stripped 1 base from V and 3 bases from J, with 10 bases between. CDR3 length: 15 residues. The CDR3 DNA follows: TGCGCCAGCAGCCAAGGGCAGGGAAACAATCAGCCCCAGCATTTT. It is translated as CASSQGQGNNQPQHF.

V usage is TRBV10-1 and J usage is TRBJ2-2; D is tentatively TRBD1 or TRBD2 (6 bases each). The germline gives CDR1 WNHNN, CDR2 SYGVQD (reference sequence). This CDR3 is 15 amino acids long. Trimming took 8 bases from V and 2 from J, leaving 15 bases between them. CDR3 sequence: CASGGGRDNTGELFF. In DNA form, the CDR3 reads TGCGCCAGCGGAGGGGGTCGGGACAACACCGGGGAGCTGTTTTTT.

This chain links TRBV4-3 with TRBJ2-7; 10 positions match TRBD2. CDR1 and CDR2 from the germline V gene are LGHNA and YSLEER. Losses at the gene ends were 1 base for V and 3 bases for J; bases not matched to a gene: 12. The CDR3 totals 18 residues. CDR3 protein: CASSQVSLGSSGSYEQYF. The DNA of the CDR3 is TGCGCCAGCAGCCAAGTCTCCCTAGGGTCTAGCGGGAGCTACGAGCAGTACTTC.

Here the CDR3 reads CASSQGGPWTGRDEQFF. CDR3 coding DNA: TGCGCCAGCAGCCAAGGTGGGCCTTGGACAGGGAGGGATGAGCAGTTCTTC. The gene calls are TRBV4-1 and TRBJ2-1; possible D gene TRBD1, 8 bases. The CDR3 is 17 residues long. Trimming removed 1 base from V and 8 bases from J, with 21 bases in between. From germline, CDR1 is MGHRA and CDR2 YSYEKL.

This chain connects TRBV7-2 to TRBJ2-1; 16 bases map to TRBD2. The CDR3 covers 19 residues. V lost 5 bases, J lost 3 bases, and 10 bases stayed unmatched. Per the germline V gene, CDR1 is SGHTA and CDR2 is FQGNSA. Here the CDR3 DNA reads TGTGCCAGCAGCCTTGATGGGACTAGCGGGAGGGCCCTCTACAATGAGCAGTTCTTC. Protein product: CASSLDGTSGRALYNEQFF.

The J gene is TRBJ1-2, the V gene TRBV4-2; no reliable D call. CDR1 is LGHNA and CDR2 is YNFKEQ in the germline V gene. The germline V and J ends were trimmed by 0 bases and 4 bases, with 6 bases remaining between them. This CDR3 is 13 amino acids long. In DNA, the CDR3 is TGTGCCAGCAGCCAAGAGCGACCCTATGGCTACACCTTC. Its protein product is CASSQERPYGYTF.

This rearrangement joins TRBV6-5 to TRBJ1-5; D gene uncertain. CDR1 MNHEY and CDR2 SVGAGI come from the germline V gene. The ends were cut back, 0 bases at V and 4 bases at J, with 10 bases in the middle. The CDR3 covers 15 residues. For the CDR3, the DNA is TGTGCCAGCAGTTACTCGAGCCCGCCGAATCAGCCCCAGCATTTT. Protein sequence: CASSYSSPPNQPQHF.

The rearrangement joins TRBV18 to TRBJ1-2, with a tentative D call TRBD1 (6 bases). This CDR3 has 13 amino acids. Between the trimmed V and J ends, which lost 4 bases and 6 bases, there was a span of 12 bases. The germline CDR1 and CDR2 sequences are KGHSH and LQKENI. This chain's CDR3 is CASSQRDKDGYTF. The CDR3 DNA reads as TGTGCCAGCTCACAAAGGGACAAGGATGGCTACACCTTC.

V usage is TRBV12-2 and J usage is TRBJ2-1; the D call in the table, TRBD2, was not verified against the DNA. TRBV12-2 is recorded as a pseudogene. CDR3 length: 17 amino acids. CDR3 sequence (DNA): TGTGCAAGTCGCCTCCTGATCGGGAGGGCCATCGCGAATGAGCAGTTCTTC. It encodes CASRLLIGRAIANEQFF.

This clone was counted between two and nine times. The CDR3 DNA follows: TGTGCCAGCAGCTTAGATCAAACAGGACGTCAGTATTTT. Encoded protein: CASSLDQTGRQYF. The rearrangement uses TRBV11-3 and TRBJ2-3; possibly TRBD1 for D (5 bases). The germline V gene has CDR1 SGHNT and CDR2 YENEEA. Trimming cost V 0 bases and J 12 bases, with 13 bases left between them. The CDR3 loop spans 13 amino acids.

V usage is TRBV7-9 and J usage is TRBJ2-3; 7 bases are shared with TRBD1. Germline CDR1 and CDR2: SEHNR and FQNEAQ (reference sequence). V lost 4 bases and J lost 2; bases outside the gene matches: 3. This CDR3 has 14 residues. CDR3 loop: CASSSGTATDTQYF. The DNA of the CDR3 is TGTGCCAGCAGCTCAGGGACAGCCACAGATACGCAGTATTTT.

The chain joins TRBV5-1 to TRBJ1-3; TRBD1 is a possible D gene (6 bases). The CDR3 spans 16 residues. V was shortened by 0 bases and J by 0 bases, with 10 bases between the two germline ends. The germline gives CDR1 SGHRS, CDR2 YFSETQ. CDR3 in amino acids: CASSLGGHSSGNTIYF. The CDR3 nucleotides are TGCGCCAGCAGCTTGGGGGGACACTCCTCTGGAAACACCATATATTTT.

The CDR3 loop is CASSPRFPGGNEQYF. The CDR3 DNA reads TGCGCCAGCAGCCCGCGTTTTCCAGGAGGGAACGAGCAGTACTTC. This chain uses TRBV4-1 with TRBJ2-7; D may be TRBD2 (6 bases). CDR1 MGHRA and CDR2 YSYEKL come from the germline V gene. The germline V and J ends were trimmed by 4 bases and 5 bases, with 18 bases remaining between them. This CDR3 comprises 15 residues.

The chain links TRBV6-5 to TRBJ1-4; the D is unclear. Germline V gene sequence: CDR1 MNHEY, CDR2 SVGAGI. V lost 6 bases to trimming and J lost 7 bases, with 15 bases between them. The CDR3 sequence is 14 residues long. The chain's CDR3 is CASRPPGLIEKLFF. The CDR3 nucleotides are TGTGCCAGCAGGCCACCGGGTCTGATTGAAAAACTGTTTTTT.

J is TRBJ1-1 and V is TRBV19; TRBD1 matches at 9 bases. V lost 1 base, J lost 1 base, and 1 base stayed unmatched. The CDR3 totals 15 residues. Germline V lookup: CDR1 LNHDA, CDR2 SQIVND (reference sequence). The CDR3 DNA sequence: TGTGCCAGTAGTATAGGGGGACAGGGGAACACTGAAGCTTTCTTT. Encoded protein: CASSIGGQGNTEAFF.

The CDR3, as DNA: TGTGCCAGCAGTTACCGGCCAGGGGTGAACTATGGCTACACCTTC. The encoded protein is CASSYRPGVNYGYTF. The chain joins TRBV6-5 to TRBJ1-2, with D perhaps matching TRBD1 (6 bases). CDR1 is MNHEY and CDR2 is SVGAGI in the germline V gene. V lost 2 bases and J 2 bases, leaving 12 bases between the germline ends. There are 15 residues in the CDR3.

The CDR3 DNA is TGTGCCAGCTCTACGGAGGGCAGGGGAGCCTATGGCTACACCTTC. Protein sequence: CASSTEGRGAYGYTF. V gene TRBV25-1 combines with J gene TRBJ1-2, with D maybe TRBD1 (6 bases). The CDR3 contains 15 residues. Germline loops: CDR1 MGHDK, CDR2 SYGVNS. V gave up 8 bases and J gave up 4 bases, with 20 bases separating them.

The rearrangement joins TRBV7-8 to TRBJ1-2; possibly TRBD1 for D (6 bases). With 5 bases removed from V and 7 bases from J, the gap between germline ends came to 17 bases. Per the germline V gene, CDR1 is SGHVS and CDR2 is FQNEAQ. CDR3 length: 14 amino acids. CDR3 nucleotides: TGTGCCAGCAGCGAACTACAGGGAGCGGGTGGCTACACCTTC. Residues: CASSELQGAGGYTF.

The V gene is TRBV9, the J gene TRBJ2-7; TRBD2 aligns across 11 bases. V gave up 4 bases and J gave up 2 bases; unmatched junction bases: 2. Germline loops: CDR1 SGDLS, CDR2 YYNGEE. This CDR3 has 14 amino acids. The CDR3 loop is CASSLGLAAYEQYF. In DNA, the CDR3 is TGTGCCAGCAGCTTGGGACTAGCGGCCTACGAGCAGTACTTC.

This rearrangement joins TRBV7-8 to TRBJ1-5, with 8 bases that match TRBD1. The length of the CDR3 is 15 residues. CDR1 and CDR2 (germline): SGHVS, FQNEAQ. V lost 3 bases, J lost 7 bases, and 8 bases stayed unmatched. The CDR3 here is CASSLSRGPGQPQHF. The CDR3 DNA sequence: TGTGCCAGCAGCTTGAGCAGGGGGCCGGGGCAGCCCCAGCATTTT.